A single sample is the source of the 17 T cell receptor beta chains below, sequenced in a study of OX40 agonist ivuxolimab in advanced cancers. Library creation used the immunoSEQ multiplex PCR assay. The source is immuneACCESS, and TCRdb retained only in-frame sequences with V and J called. Part of the clones is not carried over; for the studies checked, unresolved V genes explain less than half of this, and the remainder is unexplained. This sample lists around 45,000 clones; 88% were detected once. The top ten clones comprise about 1% of the sample. The sequenced sample was CD4+ or CD8+ T cells sorted from blood, obtained in a trial of the OX40 agonist ivuxolimab. The receptors stem from an adult with an advanced solid tumor such as melanoma, head and neck, liver or kidney cancer.

This clone came up once. V is TRBV6-5 and J is TRBJ2-7, with TRBD1 matching 7 bases. The J segment lost 1 base and the V segment lost 6 bases, leaving 3 bases of the junction unmatched. Germline V gives CDR1 MNHEY, CDR2 SVGAGI. The CDR3 extends over 13 amino acids. The CDR3 spells CASSRQGSYEQYF. In DNA form, the CDR3 reads TGTGCCAGCAGCCGACAGGGTTCCTACGAGCAGTACTTC.

The rearrangement links TRBV6-6 to TRBJ1-5; D might be TRBD1 (6 bases). This CDR3 is 15 amino acids long. Trimming left V 6 bases short and J 3 bases short, with 15 bases between. Germline CDR1 reads MNHNY; CDR2 reads SVGAGI (reference sequence). CDR3 loop: CASRTTGFSNQPQHF. The DNA of the CDR3 is TGTGCCAGCAGGACCACAGGGTTTTCCAATCAGCCCCAGCATTTT.

J is TRBJ2-2 and V is TRBV14, with D maybe TRBD1 (5 bases). Germline V gene lookup returns CDR1 SGHDN and CDR2 FVKESK. The V and J ends lost 4 bases and 3 bases respectively, with 15 bases between them. The CDR3 consists of 16 residues. CDR3 in DNA: TGTGCCAGCAGCCCTCGACAGTTTCAGGACACCGGGGAGCTGTTTTTT. This encodes CASSPRQFQDTGELFF.

The rearrangement joins TRBV10-3 to TRBJ2-5; no firm D call. CDR1 is ENHRY, CDR2 SYGVKD, per germline. The V end lost 3 bases, the J end lost 4 bases, and 12 bases lay between the germline ends. CDR3 size: 14 residues. The CDR3 DNA is TGTGCCATCAGTGACGAGGTACTTCGAGAGACCCAGTACTTC. It specifies CAISDEVLRETQYF.

This sequence joins TRBV11-2 and TRBJ2-7; D may be TRBD1 (5 bases). From germline, CDR1 is SGHAT and CDR2 FQNNGV. The CDR3 consists of 12 residues. Trimming removed 7 bases from V and 4 bases from J, with 11 bases in between. The CDR3 nucleotides are TGTGCCAGCACCAGGGTTCGGTACGAGCAGTACTTC. Amino acid sequence: CASTRVRYEQYF.

The chain is built from TRBV30 and TRBJ2-1; no clear D. V gave up 7 bases and J gave up 4 bases, with 14 bases separating them. This CDR3 has 13 amino acids. Germline V gene data show CDR1 as GTSNPN and CDR2 as SVGIG (reference sequence). This chain's CDR3 is CASPRGLYNEQFF. CDR3 bases: TGTGCCTCCCCGAGAGGCCTTTACAATGAGCAGTTCTTC.

The V and J genes are TRBV19 and TRBJ2-7; TRBD1 is a possible D gene (6 bases). This CDR3 region has 13 residues. Germline V CDR1 and CDR2: LNHDA, SQIVND (reference sequence). V lost 4 bases to trimming and J lost 3 bases, with 10 bases between them. CDR3 in amino acids: CASSTGQNYEQYF. The CDR3, as DNA: TGTGCCAGTAGTACTGGACAGAACTACGAGCAGTACTTC.

The gene calls are TRBV9 and TRBJ1-1; 9 nucleotides line up with TRBD1. CDR1 is SGDLS, CDR2 YYNGEE, per germline. The CDR3 is 16 amino acids. J gave up 1 base and V 3 bases, and 7 bases lay outside the gene matches. CDR3 DNA sequence: TGTGCCAGCAGCGCCGGGACAGGGAAGGGGAACACTGAAGCTTTCTTT. Amino acid sequence: CASSAGTGKGNTEAFF.

The gene calls are TRBV19 and TRBJ2-1, with 8 positions matching TRBD2. Trimming took 3 bases from V and 5 from J; bases not matched to a gene: 9. Germline values: CDR1 LNHDA, CDR2 SQIVND (reference sequence). The CDR3 covers 16 residues. The CDR3 DNA reads as TGTGCCAGTAGTATCAGGTTGGCGGGAGGAAACAATGAGCAGTTCTTC. Translated: CASSIRLAGGNNEQFF.

The DNA of the CDR3 is TGTGCCAGCAGCTTAGAAGACGGAAACACTGAAGCTTTCTTT. Its translation is CASSLEDGNTEAFF. This chain joins TRBV11-2 and TRBJ1-1; D call uncertain. This CDR3 is built from 14 residues. CDR1 is SGHAT, CDR2 FQNNGV, per germline. Deletions cut 0 bases from V and 2 bases from J, with 7 bases between.

The chain employs TRBV27 and TRBJ1-1; D is uncertain. V was pared by 1 base and J by 0 bases, with 9 bases between. The CDR3 has 15 residues. Germline V gene sequence: CDR1 MNHEY, CDR2 SMNVEV (reference sequence). CDR3 DNA sequence: TGTGCCAGCAGTTTATTTAGTCGCCTGAACACTGAAGCTTTCTTT. Translating it yields CASSLFSRLNTEAFF.

V is TRBV30 and J is TRBJ1-5; the match to TRBD1 covers 8 bases. The CDR3 length is 16 residues. Germline CDR1 reads GTSNPN; CDR2 reads SVGIG (reference sequence). V was clipped by 0 bases and J by 5 bases; unmatched bases: 9. The CDR3, as DNA: TGTGCCTGGAGTGTACGGTTTGGGACAGGCGATCAGCCCCAGCATTTT. It specifies CAWSVRFGTGDQPQHF. The full variable domain, with the rest looked up from reference TRBV30 and TRBJ1-5, is SQTIHQWPATLVQPVGSPLSLECTVEGTSNPNLYWYRQAAGRGLQLLFYSVGIGQISSEVPQNLSASRPQDRQFILSSKKLLLSDSGFYLCAWSVRFGTGDQPQHFGDGTRLSIL.

This chain links TRBV7-2 with TRBJ2-5; a possible D gene is TRBD2 (5 bases). From germline, CDR1 is SGHTA and CDR2 FQGNSA. Trimming shortened V by 3 bases and J by 5 bases, and 13 bases separated the two germline ends. The CDR3 has 14 residues. Here the CDR3 DNA reads TGTGCCAGCAGCTTTAACGGGATCCGGGAGACCCAGTACTTC. Its translation is CASSFNGIRETQYF.

DNA for the CDR3: TGTGCCAGTAGTAGGGGGGTGAGCACAGATACGCAGTATTTT. Translation: CASSRGVSTDTQYF. The chain recombines TRBV19 with TRBJ2-3; the D gene is possibly TRBD2 (6 bases). Germline CDR1 reads LNHDA; CDR2 reads SQIVND (reference sequence). The CDR3 loop spans 14 amino acids. Between the trimmed V and J ends, which lost 4 bases and 0 bases, there was a span of 8 bases. The full variable domain, with the rest looked up from reference TRBV19 and TRBJ2-3, is DGGITQSPKYLFRKEGQNVTLSCEQNLNHDAMYWYRQDPGQGLRLIYYSQIVNDFQKGDIAEGYSVSREKKESFPLTVTSAQKNPTAFYLCASSRGVSTDTQYFGPGTRLTVL.

This sequence joins TRBV19 and TRBJ2-5; D is ambiguous. Trimming removed 1 base from V and 1 base from J, with 4 bases in between. Germline assignment: CDR1 LNHDA and CDR2 SQIVND (reference sequence). This CDR3 is built from 13 residues. In DNA form, the CDR3 reads TGTGCCAGTAGTATAGGCAGCCAAGAGACCCAGTACTTC. This encodes CASSIGSQETQYF.

The chain uses TRBV11-2 and TRBJ1-2; possible D gene TRBD1, 6 bases. CDR3 length: 15 amino acids. With 5 bases removed from V and 6 bases from J, the gap between germline ends came to 19 bases. Germline assignment: CDR1 SGHAT and CDR2 FQNNGV. Written as DNA, the CDR3 is TGTGCCAGCAGCCGAGAACAGGGCAGAATGGATGGCTACACCTTC. It codes for CASSREQGRMDGYTF. The whole variable domain, filled in from reference TRBV11-2 and TRBJ1-2, reads EAGVAQSPRYKIIEKRQSVAFWCNPISGHATLYWYQQILGQGPKLLIQFQNNGVVDDSQLPKDRFSAERLKGVDSTLKIQPAKLEDSAVYLCASSREQGRMDGYTFGSGTRLTVV.

DNA of the CDR3: TGTGCCAGCTCCCGGGGTAGCAGCTCTTTAGCCTACAATGAGCAGTTCTTC. Translation gives CASSRGSSSLAYNEQFF. This sequence joins TRBV18 and TRBJ2-1; D possibly corresponds to TRBD2 (5 bases). CDR3 length: 17 amino acids. The V end was cut by 6 bases, the J end by 2 bases, with 20 bases between. The germline V gene has CDR1 KGHSH and CDR2 LQKENI. Combining the CDR3 with reference TRBV18 and TRBJ2-1 gives the whole variable domain NAGVMQNPRHLVRRRGQEARLRCSPMKGHSHVYWYRQLPEEGLKFMVYLQKENIIDESGMPKERFSAEFPKEGPSILRIQQVVRGDSAAYFCASSRGSSSLAYNEQFFGPGTRLTVL.